Below, 22 T cell receptor beta chains from the same sample are listed, as sequenced in a study of cytomegalovirus exposure and HLA in healthy donors. Generated by immunoSEQ multiplex PCR, the TCRdb table keeps only in-frame clones and is missing some. The sample yields over 150,000 clones, roughly 80% seen once. The specimen sequenced was PBMCs. Receptors were obtained from a woman in her late teens or twenties in good health and CMV-seropositive.

The chain joins TRBV2 to TRBJ1-5; 7 nucleotides align to TRBD1. Germline V gene data show CDR1 as SNHLY and CDR2 as FYNNEI. This CDR3 region has 18 residues. V was pared by 0 bases and J by 3 bases, with 11 bases of the junction left unmatched. CDR3 in amino acids: CASSEALRQGVDNQPQHF. Written as DNA, the CDR3 is TGTGCCAGCAGTGAAGCGCTTCGACAGGGAGTTGACAATCAGCCCCAGCATTTT.

J is TRBJ1-1 and V is TRBV7-3, with 8 bases fitting TRBD1. CDR3 length equals 14 residues. Trimming cost V 3 bases and J 4 bases; bases outside gene matches: 4. CDR1 is SGHTA, CDR2 FQGTGA, per germline. The CDR3 DNA follows: TGTGCCAGCAGCTTCGACAGGGGCGCCACTGAAGCTTTCTTT. Its translation is CASSFDRGATEAFF. Combining the CDR3 with reference TRBV7-3 and TRBJ1-1 gives the whole variable domain GAGVSQTPSNKVTEKGKYVELRCDPISGHTALYWYRQSLGQGPEFLIYFQGTGAADDSGLPNDRFFAVRPEGSVSTLKIQRTERGDSAVYLCASSFDRGATEAFFGQGTRLTVV.

The CDR3 DNA is TGTGCCAGCAGTTCTCGTGCCGGGGTTAGTTATGAAAAACTGTTTTTT. Encoded protein: CASSSRAGVSYEKLFF. The chain uses TRBV6-5 and TRBJ1-4, with D unclear. The CDR3 sequence is 16 residues long. The germline V gene encodes CDR1 MNHEY and CDR2 SVGAGI. Trimming left V 4 bases short and J 6 bases short, with 18 bases between.

The J gene is TRBJ2-2, the V gene TRBV11-2; TRBD2 matches 9 bases. Germline V gives CDR1 SGHAT, CDR2 FQNNGV. The CDR3 spans 17 residues. The junction had 7 bases not matched to a gene; V was cut back by 4 bases and J by 1 base. CDR3 sequence: CASSSPTSGMNTGELFF. The CDR3 DNA is TGTGCCAGCAGCTCCCCGACTAGCGGAATGAACACCGGGGAGCTGTTTTTT. Based on the CDR3 plus reference TRBV11-2 and TRBJ2-2, the full variable domain is EAGVAQSPRYKIIEKRQSVAFWCNPISGHATLYWYQQILGQGPKLLIQFQNNGVVDDSQLPKDRFSAERLKGVDSTLKIQPAKLEDSAVYLCASSSPTSGMNTGELFFGEGSRLTVL.

This rearrangement joins TRBV6-6 to TRBJ2-5; 9 bases align to TRBD2. The CDR3 is 15 residues long. The ends lost 2 bases at V and 2 bases at J; junction bases unmatched: 3. The germline CDR1 and CDR2 sequences are MNHNY and SVGAGI (reference sequence). CDR3 in amino acids: CASSYGRGGQETQYF. CDR3 coding DNA: TGTGCCAGCAGTTACGGGCGGGGGGGTCAAGAGACCCAGTACTTC.

This chain joins TRBV6-5 and TRBJ2-2; 8 nucleotides line up with TRBD2. CDR1 and CDR2 (germline): MNHEY, SVGAGI. The CDR3 length is 16 residues. V dropped 4 bases and J dropped 5; count of bases not matched to a gene: 9. The CDR3 DNA reads as TGTGCCAGCAGTTCTACGGGGGGGCTAAGAACCGGGGAGCTGTTTTTT. Encoded protein: CASSSTGGLRTGELFF.

The V and J genes are TRBV2 and TRBJ1-1, with D hard to call. CDR1 and CDR2 (germline): SNHLY, FYNNEI. V was clipped by 7 bases and J by 7 bases, with 13 bases between them. The CDR3 is made up of 12 amino acids. CDR3 loop: CASMLPYGEAFF. In DNA, the CDR3 is TGTGCCAGCATGCTGCCTTACGGTGAAGCTTTCTTT.

The rearrangement links TRBV4-1 to TRBJ1-4, with D tentatively TRBD1 (5 bases). The V end lost 1 base, the J end lost 7 bases, and 13 bases lay between the germline ends. Germline CDR1 reads MGHRA; CDR2 reads YSYEKL. The CDR3 is 15 amino acids. DNA of the CDR3: TGCGCCAGCAGCCAAGCGGGGGGTACTGGTGAAAAACTGTTTTTT. Encoded protein: CASSQAGGTGEKLFF.

V is TRBV7-9 and J is TRBJ2-1; D gene unclear. V shed 7 bases and J shed 0 bases, with 10 bases lying between them. Germline CDR1 SEHNR, CDR2 FQNEAQ (reference sequence). The CDR3 covers 14 residues. The CDR3 sequence is CASIPPGSYNEQFF. As DNA, the CDR3 is TGTGCCAGCATCCCCCCCGGCTCCTACAATGAGCAGTTCTTC.

This clone was seen only a few times. The chain carries TRBV9 and TRBJ2-5; the match to TRBD2 covers 13 bases. Germline V gives CDR1 SGDLS, CDR2 YYNGEE. The V and J ends lost 3 bases and 2 bases, in that order; junction bases with no gene match: 1. The CDR3 loop spans 15 amino acids. The CDR3 spells CASSGTSGGQETQYF. The DNA of the CDR3 is TGTGCCAGCAGCGGGACTAGCGGGGGTCAAGAGACCCAGTACTTC. Using reference TRBV9 and TRBJ2-5 for the parts outside the CDR3, the full variable domain is DSGVTQTPKHLITATGQRVTLRCSPRSGDLSVYWYQQSLDQGLQFLIQYYNGEERAKGNILERFSAQQFPDLHSELNLSSLELGDSALYFCASSGTSGGQETQYFGPGTRLLVL.

This sequence joins TRBV5-1 and TRBJ2-1; D is unresolved. In germline, CDR1 is SGHRS, CDR2 YFSETQ. The germline V and J ends were trimmed by 4 bases and 9 bases, with 8 bases remaining between them. The length of the CDR3 is 11 residues. CDR3 protein: CASSLRSEQFF. CDR3 nucleotide sequence: TGCGCCAGCAGCCTGCGGAGTGAGCAGTTCTTC.

This chain joins TRBV7-2 and TRBJ1-5; D is unresolved. Germline values: CDR1 SGHTA, CDR2 FQGNSA. The CDR3 has 13 amino acids. Trimming left V 6 bases short and J 6 bases short, with 12 bases between. CDR3 region: CASSAGRPQPQHF. CDR3 DNA sequence: TGTGCCAGCAGTGCAGGTCGACCTCAGCCCCAGCATTTT.

The rearrangement joins TRBV6-5 to TRBJ1-6, with D perhaps matching TRBD1 (6 bases). CDR3 size: 15 residues. Germline V gives CDR1 MNHEY, CDR2 SVGAGI. The ends were cut back, 6 bases at V and 7 bases at J, with 16 bases in the middle. The CDR3 DNA reads as TGTGCCAGCAGCCCCGCAGGGCAGGGGAATTCACCCCTCCACTTT. This codes for CASSPAGQGNSPLHF.

This chain joins TRBV4-1 and TRBJ1-4; no clear D. The V end lost 1 base, the J end lost 0 bases, and 9 bases lay between the germline ends. Germline V gene sequence: CDR1 MGHRA, CDR2 YSYEKL. This CDR3 has 16 residues. The CDR3 coding sequence is TGCGCCAGCAGCCAAGTCCTACTTGCAACTAATGAAAAACTGTTTTTT. The encoded protein is CASSQVLLATNEKLFF.

The chain uses TRBV4-1 and TRBJ1-5; possible D gene TRBD1, 5 bases. This CDR3 has 14 amino acids. V shed 2 bases and J shed 5 bases, with 10 bases lying between them. Germline V gene sequence: CDR1 MGHRA, CDR2 YSYEKL. The CDR3 spells CASSQPGGDQPQHF. In nucleotides, the CDR3 is TGCGCCAGCAGCCAACCGGGGGGGGATCAGCCCCAGCATTTT.

In DNA, the CDR3 is TGTGCCAGCAGACGACAGGGGGACACCGGGGAGCTGTTTTTT. The encoded protein is CASRRQGDTGELFF. This chain uses TRBV7-2 with TRBJ2-2; 9 bases are shared with TRBD1. Looked up from germline, CDR1 is SGHTA and CDR2 is FQGNSA. The CDR3 runs 14 residues. Trimming at V came to 6 bases and at J to 3 bases, leaving 2 bases not matched to a gene.

This chain links TRBV5-1 with TRBJ2-5, with 14 bases fitting TRBD2. The CDR3 totals 16 residues. Losses at the gene ends were 4 bases for V and 8 bases for J; bases not matched to a gene: 10. The germline CDR1 and CDR2 sequences are SGHRS and YFSETQ. The CDR3 DNA reads TGCGCCAGCAGCGACGGGACTAGCGGGGGTCTCTTTACCCAGTACTTC. It codes for CASSDGTSGGLFTQYF.

Comments on this clone: Other DNA sequences in the sample encode the same CDR3. The chain joins TRBV9 to TRBJ2-1; weak D call: TRBD2 (6 bases). Trimming cost V 2 bases and J 1 base, with 7 bases left between them. This CDR3 is built from 14 residues. CDR1 is SGDLS and CDR2 is YYNGEE in the germline V gene. The CDR3 DNA follows: TGTGCCAGCAGCGTGGGGGGTTCCTACAATGAGCAGTTCTTC. It codes for CASSVGGSYNEQFF.

The chain recombines TRBV6-5 with TRBJ2-5; 7 positions match TRBD2. The V and J ends lost 5 bases and 4 bases, in that order; junction bases with no gene match: 10. The CDR3 is made up of 15 amino acids. Looked up from germline, CDR1 is MNHEY and CDR2 is SVGAGI. The CDR3 region is CASSIGRQMGETQYF. DNA of the CDR3: TGTGCCAGCAGTATCGGGAGGCAGATGGGAGAGACCCAGTACTTC.

V is TRBV7-9 and J is TRBJ2-2; no definite D call. CDR1 and CDR2 from the germline V gene are SEHNR and FQNEAQ (reference sequence). Trimming left V 2 bases short and J 7 bases short, with 8 bases between. The CDR3 sequence is 13 residues long. The chain's CDR3 is CASSLRVDGELFF. The CDR3 DNA follows: TGTGCCAGCAGCTTACGAGTTGACGGGGAGCTGTTTTTT.

Regarding this clone: Different DNA sequences within this sample yield the same CDR3. V usage is TRBV9 and J usage is TRBJ2-1; TRBD2 aligns across 9 bases. CDR1 SGDLS and CDR2 YYNGEE come from the germline V gene. The CDR3 consists of 15 residues. V lost 2 bases, J lost 6 bases, and 6 bases stayed unmatched. DNA for the CDR3: TGTGCCAGCAGCGTCGGCGGGGGGGCCTCCAATGAGCAGTTCTTC. Its translation: CASSVGGGASNEQFF.

The genes are TRBV27 and TRBJ1-6; TRBD1 matches 8 bases. Germline CDR1 MNHEY, CDR2 SMNVEV (reference sequence). This CDR3 region has 14 residues. Trimming at V came to 8 bases and at J to 9 bases, leaving 9 bases not matched to a gene. CDR3 sequence: CASGGQGAGSPLHF. CDR3 sequence (DNA): TGTGCCAGCGGAGGACAGGGCGCGGGTTCACCCCTCCACTTT.